This T cell receptor (beta chain) was observed in a study of control samples from healthy donors and cancer patients. The protocol was immunoSEQ multiplex PCR, while the TCRdb copy is restricted to in-frame clones and leaves out a portion. The sample includes 22,000 or so clones, roughly 85% seen only once; the top ten take roughly 40%. V dropped 2 bases and J dropped 3 bases, with 17 bases sitting between them. The CDR3 sequence is 17 residues long. The germline V gene encodes CDR1 SGHRS and CDR2 YFSETQ. This clone is a singleton in its sample. The sequenced sample was PBMCs. The chain combines TRBV5-1 with TRBJ2-2; TRBD1 might be the D (7 bases). The receptor was isolated from a man aged 60 to 75 with head and neck cancer. CDR3 loop: CASSLGGGAWDTGELFF. CDR3 sequence (DNA): TGCGCCAGCAGCTTAGGAGGGGGCGCGTGGGACACCGGGGAGCTGTTTTTT.